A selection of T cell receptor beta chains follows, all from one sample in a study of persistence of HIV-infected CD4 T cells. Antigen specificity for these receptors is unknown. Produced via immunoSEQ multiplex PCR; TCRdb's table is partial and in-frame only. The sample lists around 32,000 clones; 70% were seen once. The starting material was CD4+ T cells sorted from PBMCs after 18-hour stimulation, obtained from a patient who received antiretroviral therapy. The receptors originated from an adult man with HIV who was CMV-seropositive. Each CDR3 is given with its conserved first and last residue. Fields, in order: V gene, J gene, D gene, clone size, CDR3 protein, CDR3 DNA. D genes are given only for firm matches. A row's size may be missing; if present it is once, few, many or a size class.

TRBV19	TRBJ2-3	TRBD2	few	CASSRRGGADTQYF	TGTGCCAGTAGTCGGCGCGGGGGTGCAGATACGCAGTATTTT
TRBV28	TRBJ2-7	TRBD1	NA	CASSHPDRGSEQYF	TGTGCCAGCAGCCACCCGGACAGGGGGAGCGAGCAGTACTTC
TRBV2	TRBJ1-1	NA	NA	CASSERVSAFF	TGTGCCAGCAGTGAAAGGGTTTCAGCTTTCTTT
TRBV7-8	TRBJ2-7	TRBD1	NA	CASSWTGGYEQYF	TGTGCCAGCAGCTGGACAGGGGGCTACGAGCAGTACTTC
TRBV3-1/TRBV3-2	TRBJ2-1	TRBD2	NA	CASSQVGGRTYNEQFF	TGTGCCAGCAGCCAAGTGGGAGGGAGGACCTACAATGAGCAGTTCTTC
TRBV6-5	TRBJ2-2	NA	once	CASSYSSSSGLFF	TGTGCCAGCAGTTACTCGAGTAGTTCGGGGCTGTTTTTT
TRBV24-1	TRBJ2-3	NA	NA	CATSDLGRGTDTQYF	TGTGCCACCAGTGATTTGGGCAGGGGCACAGATACGCAGTATTTT
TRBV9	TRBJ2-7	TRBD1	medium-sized	CASSVNPGGGYEQYF	TGTGCCAGCAGCGTAAACCCAGGGGGTGGGTACGAGCAGTACTTC
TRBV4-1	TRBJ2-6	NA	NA	CASSQEAGGGSGANVLTF	TGCGCCAGCAGCCAAGAGGCAGGGGGGGGGTCTGGGGCCAACGTCCTGACTTTC
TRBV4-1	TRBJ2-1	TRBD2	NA	CASSQDLLGGIEQFF	TGCGCCAGCAGCCAAGATCTTCTGGGGGGGATTGAGCAGTTCTTC
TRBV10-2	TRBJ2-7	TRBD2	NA	CASSEGREYEQYF	TGCGCCAGCAGTGAGGGGAGGGAGTACGAGCAGTACTTC
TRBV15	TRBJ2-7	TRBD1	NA	CATSSRDRGAYEQYF	TGTGCCACCAGCAGCCGGGACAGGGGCGCCTACGAGCAGTACTTC
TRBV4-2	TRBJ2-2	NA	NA	CASSQGSDTGELFF	TGTGCCAGCAGCCAGGGTAGCGACACCGGGGAGCTGTTTTTT
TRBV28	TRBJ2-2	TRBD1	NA	CASSPPDRDTGELFF	TGTGCCAGCAGTCCTCCGGACAGGGACACCGGGGAGCTGTTTTTT
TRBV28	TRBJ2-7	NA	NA	CASSLFGAGVSYEQYF	TGTGCCAGCAGTTTATTTGGGGCAGGGGTCTCCTACGAGCAGTACTTC
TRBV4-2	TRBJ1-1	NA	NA	CASSPTFLDYLNTEAFF	TGTGCCAGCAGCCCGACCTTCTTGGACTACCTGAACACTGAAGCTTTCTTT
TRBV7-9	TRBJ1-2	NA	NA	CASSLEGGNYGYTF	TGTGCCAGCAGCTTAGAAGGGGGAAACTATGGCTACACCTTC
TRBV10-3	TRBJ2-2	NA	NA	CAISANPRAGEMFF	TGTGCCATCAGTGCGAACCCTAGGGCAGGGGAGATGTTTTTT
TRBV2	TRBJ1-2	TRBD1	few	CASSLGTGYGYTF	TGTGCCAGCAGTCTTGGGACAGGGTACGGCTACACCTTC
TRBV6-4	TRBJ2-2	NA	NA	CASSPGTRTGELFF	TGTGCCAGCAGTCCCGGGACACGAACCGGGGAGCTGTTTTTT
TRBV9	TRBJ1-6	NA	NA	CASSDGLTSNSPLHF	TGTGCCAGCAGCGACGGCCTAACGAGTAATTCACCCCTCCACTTT
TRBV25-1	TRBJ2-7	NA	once	CASSEFPFPYEQYF	TGTGCCAGCAGTGAATTCCCCTTTCCCTACGAGCAGTACTTC
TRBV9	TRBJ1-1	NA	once	CASSVESNTEAFF	TGTGCCAGCAGCGTGGAGTCAAACACTGAAGCTTTCTTT
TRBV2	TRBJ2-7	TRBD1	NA	CASSDRTGARDEQYF	TGTGCCAGCAGTGATAGGACAGGGGCAAGGGACGAGCAGTACTTC
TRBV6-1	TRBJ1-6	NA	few	CASGGERFSPLHF	TGTGCCAGCGGGGGGGAGCGGTTTTCACCCCTCCACTTT
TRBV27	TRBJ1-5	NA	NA	CASSLSAPRGGYQPQHF	TGTGCCAGCAGTTTATCGGCCCCGAGGGGGGGGTATCAGCCCCAGCATTTT
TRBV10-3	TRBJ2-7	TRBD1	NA	CAISVDRGAYEQYF	TGTGCCATCAGTGTCGACAGGGGGGCCTACGAGCAGTACTTC
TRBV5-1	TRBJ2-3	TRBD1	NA	CASSLGRDSWADTQYF	TGCGCCAGCAGCTTGGGCCGGGACAGTTGGGCAGATACGCAGTATTTT
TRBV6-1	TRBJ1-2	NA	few	CASLTGFNYGYTF	TGTGCCAGCCTAACAGGGTTCAACTATGGCTACACCTTC
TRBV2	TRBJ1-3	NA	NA	CASSVPTGGNTIYF	TGTGCCAGCAGTGTACCGACAGGAGGAAACACCATATATTTT
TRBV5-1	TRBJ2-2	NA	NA	CASSLFDGELFF	TGCGCCAGCAGCTTGTTTGACGGGGAGCTGTTTTTT
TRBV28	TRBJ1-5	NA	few	CASLGGNSNQPQHF	TGTGCCAGCCTAGGGGGTAATAGCAATCAGCCCCAGCATTTT
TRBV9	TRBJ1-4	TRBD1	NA	CASSDTGAGEKLFF	TGTGCCAGCAGCGATACAGGGGCTGGGGAAAAACTGTTTTTT
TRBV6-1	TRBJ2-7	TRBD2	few	CASSERVAGRYEQYF	TGTGCCAGCAGTGAAAGGGTAGCGGGTCGGTACGAGCAGTACTTC
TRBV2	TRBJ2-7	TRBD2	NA	CASRTWTSGVYEQYF	TGTGCCAGCAGGACCTGGACTAGCGGGGTCTACGAGCAGTACTTC
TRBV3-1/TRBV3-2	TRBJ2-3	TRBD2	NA	CASSQGLAGVDTQYF	TGTGCCAGCAGCCAAGGACTAGCGGGGGTGGATACGCAGTATTTT
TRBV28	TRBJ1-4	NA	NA	CASSLGGREEKLFF	TGTGCCAGCAGTTTAGGTGGCAGGGAGGAAAAACTGTTTTTT
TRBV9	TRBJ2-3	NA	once	CASSVDTDTQYF	TGTGCCAGCAGCGTAGATACAGATACGCAGTATTTT
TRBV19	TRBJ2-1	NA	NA	CASAQLGSSYNEQFF	TGTGCCAGTGCCCAGCTAGGGAGCTCCTACAATGAGCAGTTCTTC
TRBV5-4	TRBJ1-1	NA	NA	CASSPRMAALNTEAFF	TGTGCCAGCAGCCCTCGCATGGCAGCCCTGAACACTGAAGCTTTCTTT
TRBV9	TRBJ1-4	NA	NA	CASSVGPGGNEKLFF	TGTGCCAGCAGCGTAGGCCCGGGGGGTAATGAAAAACTGTTTTTT
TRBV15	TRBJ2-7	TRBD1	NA	CATSRGGQGREQYF	TGTGCCACCAGCAGAGGTGGACAGGGGAGGGAGCAGTACTTC
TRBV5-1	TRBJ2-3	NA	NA	CASSLAQTTDTQYF	TGCGCCAGCAGCTTGGCACAGACCACAGATACGCAGTATTTT
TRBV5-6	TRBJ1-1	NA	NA	CASSQGGRAFF	TGTGCCAGCAGCCAAGGAGGGAGAGCTTTCTTT
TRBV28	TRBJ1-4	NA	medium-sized	CASSRARREKLFF	TGTGCCAGCAGCCGGGCGAGGAGGGAAAAGCTGTTTTTT
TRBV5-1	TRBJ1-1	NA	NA	CASSTGRVNTEAFF	TGCGCCAGCAGTACCGGAAGGGTGAACACTGAAGCTTTCTTT
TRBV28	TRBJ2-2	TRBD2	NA	CASRSGGANTGELFF	TGTGCCAGTCGTAGCGGGGGCGCGAACACCGGGGAGCTGTTTTTT
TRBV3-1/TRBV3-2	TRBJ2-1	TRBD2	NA	CASSRLAGATYNEQFF	TGTGCCAGCAGCCGACTAGCGGGGGCCACATACAATGAGCAGTTCTTC
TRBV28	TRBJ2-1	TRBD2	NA	CALGGEGPAYNEQFF	TGTGCACTCGGAGGGGAGGGACCAGCCTACAATGAGCAGTTCTTC
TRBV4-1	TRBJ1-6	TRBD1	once	CASSVGQGETTLHF	TGCGCCAGCAGCGTCGGACAGGGAGAGACAACCCTCCACTTT
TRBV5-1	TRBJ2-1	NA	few	CASSLTTRQDQFF	TGCGCCAGCAGCCTCACGACTAGACAGGACCAGTTCTTC
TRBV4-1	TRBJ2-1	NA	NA	CASSQDRSQRYNEQFF	TGCGCCAGCAGCCAAGATAGATCACAGAGATACAATGAGCAGTTCTTC
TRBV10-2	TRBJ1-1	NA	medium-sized	CASREGNTEAFF	TGCGCCAGCAGGGAAGGAAACACTGAAGCTTTCTTT